What follows is one T cell receptor (beta chain) and its context. The antigen remains unidentified. This sample is part of a study of CD8 T cells in Susac syndrome. Germline CDR1 is SGHTA and CDR2 is FQGNSA. The CDR3 covers 15 residues. The V and J ends lost 3 bases and 4 bases respectively, with 16 bases between them. Study outcomes and limitations: Only a relatively small number of individuals were included in the TCR sequencing and HLA analysis. Clonal expansion did not appear in Susac syndrome CD4+ T cell repertoires.

RNA totalling roughly 0.45 to 1 ug underwent reverse transcription with random hexamers. TCRdb reprocessed the immunoSEQ multiplex PCR reads with MiXCR, giving one entry per CDR3 protein. The sample lists approximately 260,000 distinct CDR3 sequences; almost 97% were seen once. In blood CD8+ and CD4+ T cells, TCR beta underwent sequencing. Both CD4+ and CD8+ T cells were negatively isolated, and TEMRA cells underwent FACS enrichment. The chain joins TRBV7-2 to TRBJ2-7, with a weak D call TRBD1 (6 bases). Material for sequencing was CD4+ T cells from PBMCs. This clonotype was obtained from a human donor with Susac syndrome. The DNA of the CDR3 is TGTGCCAGCAGCTTCAAGTGGGCAGGGGCGTACGAGCAGTACTTC. It yields the protein CASSFKWAGAYEQYF.